This T cell receptor (beta chain) stems from a study of PD-1 blockade in classical Hodgkin lymphoma. Comment on this clone: Its specificity is not known.

General study results and limits: The CD4+ diversity rise by C4D1 was clearest in complete responders.

Time point meaning: cycle 4 day 1 (C4D1), after 5 to 7 weeks of nivolumab. All the patients suffered relapse after autologous stem cell transplantation, and brentuximab vedotin exposure differed. Out of thawed PBMCs, magnetic negative selection purified CD4+ T cells. Here immunoSEQ multiplex PCR was the method, and the copy in TCRdb shows in-frame clones only, minus some. Altogether fewer than 25,000 clones are present, roughly 80% being singletons, with the ten largest covering roughly 2.6%. The TCR originated in a human donor with classical Hodgkin lymphoma. Sample: CD4+ T cells from blood, taken before the fourth cycle of nivolumab.

DNA of the CDR3: TGTGCCAGCAGCCGAGCCGGGACGTGGTACAATGAGCAGTTCTTC. It codes for CASSRAGTWYNEQFF. This chain connects TRBV28 to TRBJ2-1, with D perhaps being TRBD1 or TRBD2 (5 bases each). Per germline, CDR1 MDHEN and CDR2 SYDVKM. This CDR3 contains 15 residues. Trimming removed 6 bases at V and 4 bases at J, with 16 bases between.